The 26 T cell receptor beta chains given below trace back to one sample, sequenced in a study of identical twins. Each CDR3 protein gets one entry after TCRdb re-called the 5' RACE reads with MiXCR. The sample consists of some 1,700,000 distinct CDR3 sequences, 32% of them appearing once. The sequencing input was cord blood. The receptors were sampled from a newborn girl in good health.

The chain combines TRBV19 with TRBJ1-5; no firm D call. The CDR3 is 14 amino acids. Germline CDR1 is LNHDA and CDR2 is SQIVND (reference sequence). The V end was cut by 2 bases, the J end by 3 bases, with 8 bases between. CDR3 amino acids: CASSITGNNQPQHF. DNA for the CDR3: TGTGCCAGTAGTATAACCGGGAACAATCAGCCCCAGCATTTT.

The chain couples TRBV3-1 to TRBJ1-1; no clear D gene. This CDR3 contains 14 residues. Deletions cut 0 bases from V and 1 base from J, with 6 bases between. In germline, CDR1 is LGHDT, CDR2 YNNKEL (reference sequence). The CDR3 sequence is CASSQDYTNTEAFF. DNA for the CDR3: TGTGCCAGCAGCCAAGACTACACGAACACTGAAGCTTTCTTT.

This clonotype was observed a handful of times. This chain joins TRBV6-2 or TRBV6-3 and TRBJ1-5; no firm D call. Trimming took 1 base from V and 0 from J, leaving 7 bases between them. From germline, CDR1 is MNHEY and CDR2 SVGEGT. This CDR3 contains 15 residues. The CDR3 protein is CASSYLDPSNQPQHF. The CDR3 DNA sequence: TGTGCCAGCAGTTACTTGGACCCTAGCAATCAGCCCCAGCATTTT.

Only a few counts were recorded for this clonotype. The rearrangement links TRBV5-1 to TRBJ2-4; weak D call: TRBD1 (5 bases). CDR3 size: 19 residues. Germline loops: CDR1 SGHRS, CDR2 YFSETQ. V was clipped by 0 bases and J by 0 bases, with 19 bases between them. CDR3 DNA sequence: TGCGCCAGCAGCTTGGAGGGGCAGAGAATCATCCTAGCCAAAAACATTCAGTACTTC. Translating gives CASSLEGQRIILAKNIQYF.

The V call is TRBV3-1, the J call TRBJ1-2; D not resolved. The length of the CDR3 is 12 residues. Looked up from germline, CDR1 is LGHDT and CDR2 is YNNKEL (reference sequence). Trimming took 4 bases from V and 7 from J, leaving 10 bases between them. The CDR3 loop reads CASSLSKAGYTF. CDR3 in DNA: TGTGCCAGCAGCCTATCAAAAGCTGGCTACACCTTC.

The rearrangement joins TRBV6-1 to TRBJ1-1; weak D call: TRBD1 (6 bases). The CDR3 loop spans 16 amino acids. V gave up 1 base and J gave up 3 bases, with 15 bases separating them. The germline V gene encodes CDR1 MNHNS and CDR2 SASEGT. CDR3 sequence (DNA): TGTGCCAGCAGTGAAGAGGGGGTCTGGATGGACACTGAAGCTTTCTTT. This gives the protein CASSEEGVWMDTEAFF.

This chain links TRBV5-1 with TRBJ2-1; D is unresolved. The CDR3 sequence is 15 residues long. The V end was cut by 2 bases, the J end by 1 base, with 10 bases between. CDR1 is SGHRS and CDR2 is YFSETQ in the germline V gene. CDR3 loop: CASSLGQMSYNEQFF. CDR3 bases: TGCGCCAGCAGCTTAGGGCAGATGTCCTACAATGAGCAGTTCTTC.

CDR3 protein: CASSQGFLAGVGNEQYF. In DNA, the CDR3 is TGTGCCAGCAGCCAAGGGTTCCTAGCGGGAGTCGGCAATGAGCAGTACTTC. The rearrangement links TRBV14 to TRBJ2-7; 10 bases map to TRBD2. Trimming removed 1 base from V and 7 bases from J; junction bases left unmatched: 13. This CDR3 has 17 residues. Germline-derived CDR1 and CDR2 are SGHDN and FVKESK.

There are a few counts of this clonotype. Sequence at one end of the junction differs from germline and may be a read error. V usage is TRBV12-5 and J usage is TRBJ1-5; D is ambiguous. The CDR3 length is 17 residues. Germline CDR1 is LGHNT and CDR2 is FRNRAP. CDR3 nucleotide sequence: TGTGCTAGTGGTCCCCTCAGAGGCGGCCTCCGCAATCGGCCCCAGCATTTT. It is translated as CASGPLRGGLRNRPQHF.

The rearrangement joins TRBV5-1 to TRBJ2-7; the match to TRBD1 covers 10 bases. The J segment lost 4 bases and the V segment lost 4 bases, leaving 5 bases of the junction unmatched. The CDR3 loop spans 14 amino acids. Germline loops: CDR1 SGHRS, CDR2 YFSETQ. In nucleotides, the CDR3 is TGCGCCAGCAGCGGAAGACAGGGGGCTTACGAGCAGTACTTC. Its translation: CASSGRQGAYEQYF. The whole variable domain, filled in from reference TRBV5-1 and TRBJ2-7, reads KAGVTQTPRYLIKTRGQQVTLSCSPISGHRSVSWYQQTPGQGLQFLFEYFSETQRNKGNFPGRFSGRQFSNSRSEMNVSTLELGDSALYLCASSGRQGAYEQYFGPGTRLTVT.

This chain uses TRBV25-1 with TRBJ2-4, with D unresolved. The DNA end is more similar to TRBJ2-7, so the J call may be wrong. This CDR3 contains 13 residues. The germline gives CDR1 MGHDK, CDR2 SYGVNS. The DNA for the CDR3 is TGTGCCAGCAGTGTGCCAGCTTCCTACGAGCAGTACTTC. This codes for CASSVPASYEQYF.

This clonotype showed up many times. The chain couples TRBV12-3 or TRBV12-4 to TRBJ2-1; 7 positions agree with TRBD2. Unmatched junction bases numbered 4, after V lost 8 bases and J lost 0 bases. This CDR3 comprises 14 residues. The DNA for the CDR3 is TGTGCCAGCGCTGGACTAGTCTCCTACAATGAGCAGTTCTTC. Translated: CASAGLVSYNEQFF.

This clonotype occurred a few times. The genes are TRBV15 and TRBJ1-4, with TRBD1 matching over 7 bases. Germline V lookup: CDR1 LNHNV, CDR2 YYDKDF (reference sequence). Losses at the gene ends were 3 bases for V and 10 bases for J; bases not matched to a gene: 8. The CDR3 runs to 14 residues. The CDR3 bases are TGTGCCACCAGCAGGGACAGGATCCGAGGAAAACTGTTTTTT. This encodes CATSRDRIRGKLFF.

The rearrangement links TRBV10-3 to TRBJ1-5; 8 nucleotides line up with TRBD1. Per germline, CDR1 ENHRY and CDR2 SYGVKD. CDR3 length: 14 amino acids. Trimming at V came to 6 bases and at J to 5 bases, leaving 6 bases not matched to a gene. CDR3 DNA sequence: TGTGCCATCAGAGCAGGGGGCCGCGATCAGCCCCAGCATTTT. Translating gives CAIRAGGRDQPQHF.

This chain joins TRBV18 and TRBJ2-5; the match to TRBD2 covers 8 bases. Germline CDR1 and CDR2: KGHSH and LQKENI. Trimming cost V 2 bases and J 11 bases; bases outside gene matches: 22. CDR3 length equals 18 residues. The chain's CDR3 is CASSPVGRVLVWSNEQYF. The CDR3 nucleotides are TGTGCCAGCTCACCAGTCGGGAGGGTGCTGGTTTGGAGCAATGAGCAGTACTTC.

Written as DNA, the CDR3 is TGTGCCAGCAGTGGGGGACTAGCGACTAGGGATGAGCAGTTCTTC. This gives the protein CASSGGLATRDEQFF. The rearrangement uses TRBV25-1 and TRBJ2-1; TRBD2 matches 10 bases. Per the germline V gene, CDR1 is MGHDK and CDR2 is SYGVNS. The V and J ends lost 4 bases and 8 bases, in that order; junction bases with no gene match: 8. The CDR3 consists of 15 residues.

This clonotype has only one observation. The J gene is TRBJ1-1, the V gene TRBV10-3; TRBD1 matches at 8 bases. The germline V gene encodes CDR1 ENHRY and CDR2 SYGVKD. CDR3 length: 14 amino acids. V lost 7 bases, J lost 0 bases, and 4 bases stayed unmatched. CDR3 amino acids: CAINRQGMNTEAFF. The CDR3 nucleotides are TGTGCCATCAACCGACAGGGGATGAACACTGAAGCTTTCTTT.

The gene calls are TRBV20-1 and TRBJ1-2; D is ambiguous. The CDR3 spans 13 residues. The germline gives CDR1 DFQATT, CDR2 SNEGSKA (reference sequence). V was pared by 6 bases and J by 2 bases, with 13 bases between. The CDR3 loop reads CSAKGHANYGYTF. The CDR3 region has the DNA TGCAGTGCGAAGGGTCATGCAAACTATGGCTACACCTTC.

This clonotype was observed a handful of times. The CDR3 here is CASSEPSGGRDEQFF. CDR3 bases: TGCGCCAGCAGTGAACCTAGCGGGGGCAGGGATGAGCAGTTCTTC. This sequence joins TRBV10-2 and TRBJ2-1; 10 nucleotides match TRBD2. CDR3 length: 15 amino acids. Trimming at V came to 3 bases and at J to 8 bases, leaving 7 bases not matched to a gene. Germline assignment: CDR1 WSHSY and CDR2 SAAADI.

This clonotype has more than one count but fewer than ten. The V gene is TRBV6-2 or TRBV6-3, the J gene TRBJ2-7, with 14 bases matching TRBD2. The CDR3 is 17 amino acids. Germline loops: CDR1 MNHEY, CDR2 SVGEGT. V lost 6 bases, J lost 2 bases, and 9 bases stayed unmatched. This CDR3 reads CASRWTSGGLPAYEQYF. For the CDR3, the DNA is TGTGCCAGCAGATGGACTAGCGGGGGGCTTCCCGCCTACGAGCAGTACTTC.

The chain joins TRBV12-3 or TRBV12-4 to TRBJ2-1, with 9 bases identical to TRBD2. The CDR3 totals 13 residues. After removal of 1 base from V and 13 bases from J, the junction contained 5 bases not matched to a gene. The CDR3 region has the DNA TGTGCCAGCAGTTTAGTCCTAGCGGGATCACAGTTCTTC. It yields the protein CASSLVLAGSQFF.

V usage is TRBV5-1 and J usage is TRBJ2-2; 8 nucleotides align to TRBD2. V shed 3 bases, J shed 0 bases, and the junction held 13 bases outside the gene matches. The CDR3 extends over 19 amino acids. Germline loops: CDR1 SGHRS, CDR2 YFSETQ. CDR3 DNA sequence: TGCGCCAGCAGCTCACTTATAGCGGGACCCAAGCCGAACACCGGGGAGCTGTTTTTT. Protein product: CASSSLIAGPKPNTGELFF.

Only a few counts were recorded for this clonotype. The CDR3 DNA follows: TGCAGTGCTGGGACTAGGGATAGTGAGACCCAGTTCTTC. Its protein is CSAGTRDSETQFF. This chain uses TRBV20-1 with TRBJ2-5; TRBD2 matches 8 bases. The J call is doubtful: the DNA matches TRBJ2-1 better. Per the germline V gene, CDR1 is DFQATT and CDR2 is SNEGSKA (reference sequence). The CDR3 contains 13 residues.

J is TRBJ2-5 and V is TRBV28, with a tentative D call TRBD1 (5 bases). The CDR3 spans 14 residues. Trimming pared 2 bases from V and 11 bases from J, leaving 18 bases between. Germline CDR1 and CDR2: MDHEN and SYDVKM. CDR3 sequence reads: CASSLGGHYNEQYF. The CDR3 coding sequence is TGTGCCAGCAGTTTAGGCGGACACTACAATGAGCAGTACTTC.

Ten or more counts support this clonotype. The chain recombines TRBV12-3 or TRBV12-4 with TRBJ1-2, with D tentatively TRBD1 (5 bases). V was pared by 6 bases and J by 2 bases, with 13 bases between. The CDR3 has 14 amino acids. In DNA form, the CDR3 reads TGTGCCAGCAGCCCCACGACAGCCAACTATGGCTACACCTTC. Its translation: CASSPTTANYGYTF.

The chain links TRBV20-1 to TRBJ2-3; possibly TRBD1 for D (5 bases). The V gene lost 4 bases and the J gene lost 2 bases, with 10 bases spanning the gap. The CDR3 spans 13 residues. The V gene's germline CDR1 is DFQATT and CDR2 SNEGSKA (reference sequence). CDR3: CSAIWTTTDTQYF. In DNA, the CDR3 is TGCAGTGCTATCTGGACAACCACAGATACGCAGTATTTT.